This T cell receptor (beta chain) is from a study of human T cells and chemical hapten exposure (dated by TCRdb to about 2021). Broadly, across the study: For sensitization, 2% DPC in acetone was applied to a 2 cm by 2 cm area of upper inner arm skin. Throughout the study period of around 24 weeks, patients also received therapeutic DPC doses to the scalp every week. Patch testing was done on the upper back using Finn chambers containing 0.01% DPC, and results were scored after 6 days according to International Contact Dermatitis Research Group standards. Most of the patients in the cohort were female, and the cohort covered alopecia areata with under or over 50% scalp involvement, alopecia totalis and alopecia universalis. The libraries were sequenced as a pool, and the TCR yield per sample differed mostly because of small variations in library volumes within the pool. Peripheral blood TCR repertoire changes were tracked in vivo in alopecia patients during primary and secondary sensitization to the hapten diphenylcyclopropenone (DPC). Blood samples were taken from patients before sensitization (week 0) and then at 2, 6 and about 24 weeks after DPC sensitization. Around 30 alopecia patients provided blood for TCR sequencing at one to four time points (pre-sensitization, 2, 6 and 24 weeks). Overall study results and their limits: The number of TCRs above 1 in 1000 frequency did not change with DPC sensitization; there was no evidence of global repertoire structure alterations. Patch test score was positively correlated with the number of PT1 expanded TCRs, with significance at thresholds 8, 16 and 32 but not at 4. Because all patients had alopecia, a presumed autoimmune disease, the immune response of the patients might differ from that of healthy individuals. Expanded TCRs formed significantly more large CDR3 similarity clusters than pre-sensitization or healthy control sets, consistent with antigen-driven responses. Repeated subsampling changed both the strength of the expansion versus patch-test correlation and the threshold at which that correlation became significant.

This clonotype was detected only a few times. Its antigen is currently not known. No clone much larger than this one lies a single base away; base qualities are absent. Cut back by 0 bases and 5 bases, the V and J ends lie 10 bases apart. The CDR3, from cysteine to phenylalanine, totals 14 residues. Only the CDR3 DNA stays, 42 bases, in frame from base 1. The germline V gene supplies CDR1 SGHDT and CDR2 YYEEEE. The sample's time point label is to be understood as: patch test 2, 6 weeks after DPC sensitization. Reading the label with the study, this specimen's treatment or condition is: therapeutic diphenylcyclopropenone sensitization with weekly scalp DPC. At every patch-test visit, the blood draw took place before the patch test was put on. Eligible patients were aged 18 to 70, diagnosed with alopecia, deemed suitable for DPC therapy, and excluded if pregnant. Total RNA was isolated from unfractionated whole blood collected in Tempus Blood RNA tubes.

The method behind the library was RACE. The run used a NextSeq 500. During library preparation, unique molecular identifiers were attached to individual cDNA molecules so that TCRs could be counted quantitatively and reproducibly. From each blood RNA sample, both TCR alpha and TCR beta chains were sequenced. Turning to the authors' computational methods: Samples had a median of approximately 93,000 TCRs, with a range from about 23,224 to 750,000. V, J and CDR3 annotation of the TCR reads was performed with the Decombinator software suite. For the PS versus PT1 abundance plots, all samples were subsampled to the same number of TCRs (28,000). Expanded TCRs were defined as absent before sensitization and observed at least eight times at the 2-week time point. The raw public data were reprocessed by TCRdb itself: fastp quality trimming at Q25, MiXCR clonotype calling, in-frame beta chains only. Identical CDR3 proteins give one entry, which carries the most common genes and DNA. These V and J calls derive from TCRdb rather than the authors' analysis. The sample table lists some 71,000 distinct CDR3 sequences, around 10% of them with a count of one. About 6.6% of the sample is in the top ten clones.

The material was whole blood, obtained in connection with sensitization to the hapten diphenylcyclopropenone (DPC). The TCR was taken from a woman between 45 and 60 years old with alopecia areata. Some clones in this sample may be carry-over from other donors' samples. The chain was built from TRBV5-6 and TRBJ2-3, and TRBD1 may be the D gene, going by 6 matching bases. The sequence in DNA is TGTGCCAGCAGCTTGGGGGGGCGCGAAGATACGCAGTATTTT. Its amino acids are CASSLGGREDTQYF.